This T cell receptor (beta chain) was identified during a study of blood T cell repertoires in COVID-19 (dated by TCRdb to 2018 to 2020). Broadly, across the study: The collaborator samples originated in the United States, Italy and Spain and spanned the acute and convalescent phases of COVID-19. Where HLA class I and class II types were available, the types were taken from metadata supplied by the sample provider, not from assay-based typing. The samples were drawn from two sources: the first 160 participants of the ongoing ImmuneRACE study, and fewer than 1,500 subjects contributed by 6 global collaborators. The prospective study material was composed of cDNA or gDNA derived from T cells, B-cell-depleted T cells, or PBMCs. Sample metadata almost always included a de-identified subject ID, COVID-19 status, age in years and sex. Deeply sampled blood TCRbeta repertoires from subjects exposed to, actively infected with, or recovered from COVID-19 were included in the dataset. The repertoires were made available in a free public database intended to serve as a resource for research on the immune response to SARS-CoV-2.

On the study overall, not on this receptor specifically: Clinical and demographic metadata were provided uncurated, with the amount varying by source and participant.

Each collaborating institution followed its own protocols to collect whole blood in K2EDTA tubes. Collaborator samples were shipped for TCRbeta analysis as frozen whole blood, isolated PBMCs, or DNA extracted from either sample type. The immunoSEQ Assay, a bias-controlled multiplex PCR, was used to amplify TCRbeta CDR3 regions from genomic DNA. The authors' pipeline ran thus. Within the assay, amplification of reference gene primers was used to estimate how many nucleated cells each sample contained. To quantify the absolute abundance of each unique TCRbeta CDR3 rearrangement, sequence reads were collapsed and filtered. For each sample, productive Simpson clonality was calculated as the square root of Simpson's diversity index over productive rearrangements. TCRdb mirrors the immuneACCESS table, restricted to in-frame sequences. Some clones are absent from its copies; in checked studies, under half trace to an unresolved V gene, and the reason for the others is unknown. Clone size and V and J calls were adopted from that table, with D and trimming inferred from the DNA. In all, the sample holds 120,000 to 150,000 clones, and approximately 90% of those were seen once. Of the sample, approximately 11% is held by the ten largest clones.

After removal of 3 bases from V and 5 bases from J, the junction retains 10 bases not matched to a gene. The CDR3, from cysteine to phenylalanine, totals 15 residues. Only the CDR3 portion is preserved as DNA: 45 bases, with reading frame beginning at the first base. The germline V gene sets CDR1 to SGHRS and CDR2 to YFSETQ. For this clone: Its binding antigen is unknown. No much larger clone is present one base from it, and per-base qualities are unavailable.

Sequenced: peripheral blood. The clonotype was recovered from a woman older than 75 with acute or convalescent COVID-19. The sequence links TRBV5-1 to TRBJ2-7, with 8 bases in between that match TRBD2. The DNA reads TGCGCCAGCAGCTACGGGGGGGGCGCACGGAACGAGCAGTACTTC. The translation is CASSYGGGARNEQYF. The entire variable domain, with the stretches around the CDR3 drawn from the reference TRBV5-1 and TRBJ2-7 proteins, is KAGVTQTPRYLIKTRGQQVTLSCSPISGHRSVSWYQQTPGQGLQFLFEYFSETQRNKGNFPGRFSGRQFSNSRSEMNVSTLELGDSALYLCASSYGGGARNEQYFGPGTRLTVT.